This T cell receptor (beta chain) derives from a study of T cells expressing NK-cell markers (dated by TCRdb to about 2020). With regard to the full study: Three sorted T-cell subsets (CD3+CD56+NKG2C+, CD3+CD56+NKG2C- and CD3+CD56-NKG2C+) from roughly eight donors had their TCR beta-chain repertoires profiled. Among the eight sequenced donors, seven were HCMV-seropositive and one was HCMV-seronegative. The eight sequenced donors were randomly selected healthy volunteers, three men and five women. Illumina HiSeq 2000/2500, MiSeq or NextSeq was used to sequence libraries as 2 x 150 bp reads. Broader findings and caveats from the paper: Those dominant clonotypes were again the most abundant among CD3+CD56-NKG2C+ cells in four donors, at about 28.3-65%. In six donors, the dominant CD3+CD56+NKG2C+ clonotypes were among the top 10 CD8+ clonotypes and accounted for roughly 1.0-8% of CD8+ T cells. Whether the expanded NKG2C-expressing T cell clones were specific for HCMV antigens was left unclear.

HCMV-specific IgG was detected in serum with a commercial ELISA kit to determine HCMV serostatus. Peripheral blood mononuclear cells were isolated from blood by Ficoll density gradient centrifugation. This sample was sequenced with an Illumina HiSeq 2000. TCR beta cDNA libraries were made by 5'RACE template switching that added a universal primer site and unique molecular identifiers. cDNA synthesis was primed from the TCR beta constant segment, followed by two successive PCR amplification steps. Concerning the study's data processing: MIGEC was used to demultiplex reads and group reads by UMI, and MiTCR was used to assemble and quantify clonotypes. To remove erroneous sequences, TCR cDNA sequences were retained only when supported by two or more reads. The tcR package was used for downstream repertoire analysis, and clonotypes were matched across fractions by CDR3 nucleotide sequence plus V segment. VDJmatch was used to annotate antigen specificity against VDJdb, with one amino acid substitution allowed in CDR3. The reads went through TCRdb reprocessing, and each CDR3 protein sequence gets one entry with no DNA. The V and J calls shown here were made by TCRdb, not taken from the authors' results. In this sample's table one finds some 460,000 distinct CDR3 sequences. In total, the top ten clones hold over 1.1% of the sample.

A remark on this clonotype: What antigen it recognizes has not been identified.

The CDR3, cysteine through phenylalanine, is 14 amino acids long. No DNA is given. The source is a woman aged 50 to 60 in good health. Donor details come from another sample of the same person, matched by shared clones. The chain is made from TRBV12-3 or TRBV12-4 and TRBJ1-1; no DNA is available, so the TRBD1 call from TCRdb remains unchecked. The sequencing input was blood T cells: a sorted CD56 or NKG2C T cell subset, CD4+ or CD8+ T cells, or bulk PBMC T cells (not recorded which). CDR3 sequence: CASRTGGTLNEAFF.